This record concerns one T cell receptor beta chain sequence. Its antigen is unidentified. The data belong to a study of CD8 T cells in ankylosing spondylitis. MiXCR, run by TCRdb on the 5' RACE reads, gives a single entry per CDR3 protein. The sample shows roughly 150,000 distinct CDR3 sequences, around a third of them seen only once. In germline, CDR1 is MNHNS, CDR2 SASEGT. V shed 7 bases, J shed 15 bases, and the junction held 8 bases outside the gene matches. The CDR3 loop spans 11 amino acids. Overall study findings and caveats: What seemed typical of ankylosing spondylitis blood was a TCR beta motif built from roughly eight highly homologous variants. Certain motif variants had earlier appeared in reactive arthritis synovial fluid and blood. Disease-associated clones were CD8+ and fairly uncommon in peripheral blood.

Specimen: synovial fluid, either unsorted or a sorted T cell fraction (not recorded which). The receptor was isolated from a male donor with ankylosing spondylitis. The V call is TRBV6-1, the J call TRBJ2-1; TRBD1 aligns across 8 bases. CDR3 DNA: TGTGCCAGCACGGACAGGGACAGCAGGTTCTTC. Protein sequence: CASTDRDSRFF.